This TCR beta chain derives from a study of blood T cell repertoires in COVID-19. CDR3 length: 15 amino acids. Germline V CDR1 and CDR2: SGHNT, YYREEE (reference sequence). Trimming took 3 bases from V and 6 from J; bases not matched to a gene: 5. This table comes from immunoSEQ multiplex PCR, and its TCRdb copy is limited to in-frame clones, with some not included. The sample consists of 140,000 to 150,000 clones, more than 80% of them appearing once. This TCR came from a woman aged 55-69 years with active COVID-19. The chain carries TRBV5-4 and TRBJ2-3, with 12 nucleotides matching TRBD2. The sequenced material came from peripheral blood. The CDR3 region is CASSSSGTSGDTQYF. In DNA, the CDR3 is TGTGCCAGCAGCTCTTCCGGGACTAGCGGGGATACGCAGTATTTT.